This T cell receptor beta chain was documented in a study of blood T cells in healthy people across ages. This CDR3 contains 12 residues. Germline V CDR1 and CDR2: MNHEY, SMNVEV (reference sequence). V lost 6 bases, J lost 7 bases, and 12 bases lay in between. The second PCR ran about 6 to 12 cycles with a sample-barcoded 5' primer and J-beta primers. A minimum of 2.5 million CDR3-containing paired-end reads was obtained for each sample. TCRdb ran MiXCR on the 5' RACE reads and lists one entry per CDR3 protein. Of approximately 800,000 distinct CDR3 sequences detected, 20% to 25% appear once; the ten largest clones hold more than 3%. This sample was shared with a second study, whose subject was T cells of mothers and their children. In that study: Random nucleotides (2-4) and sample barcodes were added by the M1S primer used in the second PCR.

The chain joins TRBV27 to TRBJ1-2; tentative D call: TRBD1 (5 bases). The receptor was derived from a boy aged 5 to 17 in good health. Material for sequencing was blood. The CDR3: CASRDQGSGYTF. Written as DNA, the CDR3 is TGTGCCAGCAGAGACCAGGGTAGTGGCTACACCTTC.